The next 20 T cell receptor beta chains were all read from a single sample in a study of T cell responses to AZD1222 COVID-19 vaccine. Using immunoSEQ multiplex PCR, the repertoire was profiled, and TCRdb retains in-frame clones only, with some absent. Of about 60,000 clones listed, roughly 87% are singletons. The material was peripheral blood, obtained on day 0 of AZD1222 vaccination. The receptors were gathered from an adult in good health.

The V gene is TRBV15, the J gene TRBJ1-3; no clear D gene. Germline V gene sequence: CDR1 LNHNV, CDR2 YYDKDF (reference sequence). The V and J ends lost 4 bases and 3 bases respectively, with 10 bases between them. The CDR3 consists of 14 residues. CDR3 nucleotide sequence: TGTGCCACCAGCATGGGCTTGGATGGAAACACCATATATTTT. The encoded protein is CATSMGLDGNTIYF.

Here the CDR3 reads CGVSLSSGNTIYF. CDR3 DNA sequence: TGTGGAGTAAGCCTTAGCTCTGGAAACACCATATATTTT. The V and J genes are TRBV30 and TRBJ1-3; D gene ambiguous. The CDR3 sequence is 13 residues long. Germline V CDR1 and CDR2: GTSNPN, SVGIG (reference sequence).

The chain links TRBV2 to TRBJ2-7; 8 bases are shared with TRBD2. The V and J ends lost 7 bases and 1 base, in that order; junction bases with no gene match: 9. The CDR3 runs to 15 residues. CDR1 is SNHLY, CDR2 FYNNEI, per germline. CDR3 bases: TGTGCCAGCACCCGATTGCGGGGGGTGTCCTACGAGCAGTACTTC. This encodes CASTRLRGVSYEQYF.

This sequence joins TRBV2 and TRBJ2-2; 10 bases fit TRBD2. Germline CDR1 reads SNHLY; CDR2 reads FYNNEI. This CDR3 is built from 15 residues. Losses at the gene ends were 7 bases for V and 5 bases for J; bases not matched to a gene: 7. CDR3 region: CASTALAGDTGELFF. The CDR3 DNA is TGTGCCAGCACTGCGCTAGCGGGGGATACCGGGGAGCTGTTTTTT.

The rearrangement uses TRBV4-1 and TRBJ1-6; tentatively, D is TRBD1 (5 bases). CDR1 is MGHRA and CDR2 is YSYEKL in the germline V gene. This CDR3 region has 14 residues. With 8 bases removed from V and 7 bases from J, the gap between germline ends came to 15 bases. CDR3 loop: CASRGPSWNSPLHF. CDR3 bases: TGCGCCAGCCGGGGACCGAGCTGGAATTCACCCCTCCACTTT.

This CDR3 reads CATSRGGRQPQHF. The CDR3 DNA reads as TGTGCCACCAGTAGGGGGGGCCGTCAGCCCCAGCATTTT. The V call is TRBV24-1, the J call TRBJ1-5; maybe TRBD1 (6 bases). Germline values: CDR1 KGHDR, CDR2 SFDVKD. The CDR3 sequence is 13 residues long. With 6 bases removed from V and 6 bases from J, the gap between germline ends came to 11 bases.

This chain joins TRBV6-6 and TRBJ1-2; D not certain. Germline V gene sequence: CDR1 MNHNY, CDR2 SVGAGI (reference sequence). The ends were cut back, 2 bases at V and 3 bases at J, with 7 bases in the middle. CDR3 length: 13 amino acids. CDR3 protein: CASSYEGDYGYTF. CDR3 in DNA: TGTGCCAGCAGTTACGAGGGCGACTATGGCTACACCTTC.

This rearrangement joins TRBV28 to TRBJ2-2; 7 nucleotides match TRBD2. The CDR3 runs 17 residues. The V gene end was trimmed by 8 bases and the J gene end by 2 bases; junction bases not matched to a gene: 14. CDR1 and CDR2 from the germline V gene are MDHEN and SYDVKM. The CDR3 region is CASHEDGGYLNTGELFF. CDR3 DNA: TGTGCCAGCCATGAAGACGGGGGGTATCTTAACACCGGGGAGCTGTTTTTT.

The chain couples TRBV5-1 to TRBJ2-5; 10 bases are a match to TRBD2. The V gene end was trimmed by 3 bases and the J gene end by 2 bases; junction bases not matched to a gene: 10. Germline CDR1 is SGHRS and CDR2 is YFSETQ. This CDR3 is built from 17 residues. CDR3 region: CASSYTPGLARQETQYF. CDR3 in DNA: TGCGCCAGCAGCTATACCCCGGGACTAGCGAGACAAGAGACCCAGTACTTC. Using reference TRBV5-1 and TRBJ2-5 for the parts outside the CDR3, the full variable domain is KAGVTQTPRYLIKTRGQQVTLSCSPISGHRSVSWYQQTPGQGLQFLFEYFSETQRNKGNFPGRFSGRQFSNSRSEMNVSTLELGDSALYLCASSYTPGLARQETQYFGPGTRLLVL.

The genes are TRBV5-6 and TRBJ2-5; no clear D gene. The CDR3 totals 15 residues. Germline assignment: CDR1 SGHDT and CDR2 YYEEEE. Deletions cut 1 base from V and 2 bases from J, with 12 bases between. The chain's CDR3 is CASSLKVGVQETQYF. In DNA, the CDR3 is TGTGCCAGCAGCTTGAAGGTTGGGGTGCAAGAGACCCAGTACTTC.

The chain has TRBV27 and TRBJ2-7; TRBD2 might be the D (6 bases). Trimming left V 3 bases short and J 0 bases short, with 12 bases between. The CDR3 runs to 15 residues. The germline V gene has CDR1 MNHEY and CDR2 SMNVEV (reference sequence). CDR3 sequence (DNA): TGTGCCAGCAGTTTTCGGGGGTCAAACTCCTACGAGCAGTACTTC. It yields the protein CASSFRGSNSYEQYF.

The chain combines TRBV19 with TRBJ1-1; a weak D match, TRBD1 (5 bases). The germline V gene encodes CDR1 LNHDA and CDR2 SQIVND (reference sequence). The CDR3 runs 13 residues. V shed 3 bases and J shed 5 bases, with 10 bases lying between them. CDR3 bases: TGTGCCAGTAGTATTTTAAAGGGGACTGAAGCTTTCTTT. Residues: CASSILKGTEAFF.

The chain carries TRBV7-6 and TRBJ1-1; no clear D. This CDR3 contains 13 residues. In germline, CDR1 is SGHVS, CDR2 FNYEAQ. The V end lost 6 bases, the J end lost 1 base, and 9 bases lay between the germline ends. CDR3 DNA: TGTGCCAGCAGAAAACAGCCGAACACTGAAGCTTTCTTT. Translated: CASRKQPNTEAFF.

The chain joins TRBV3-1 (or the pseudogene TRBV3-2) to TRBJ1-2; a possible D gene is TRBD1 (5 bases). Looked up from germline, CDR1 is LGHDT and CDR2 is YNNKEL (reference sequence). CDR3 length: 13 amino acids. Trimming removed 2 bases at V and 6 bases at J, with 10 bases between. The CDR3: CASSQRGEDGYTF. CDR3 coding DNA: TGTGCCAGCAGCCAACGAGGGGAGGATGGCTACACCTTC.

The chain recombines TRBV11-2 with TRBJ2-2; TRBD2 aligns across 13 bases. V lost 3 bases, J lost 6 bases, and 1 base stayed unmatched. Germline V gene sequence: CDR1 SGHAT, CDR2 FQNNGV. The CDR3 has 15 amino acids. DNA for the CDR3: TGTGCCAGCAGCTTGACTAGCGGGGGGTCCGGGGAGCTGTTTTTT. Amino acid sequence: CASSLTSGGSGELFF.

This clone has a single count. The chain links TRBV6-5 to TRBJ2-3; D remains unclear. The CDR3 length is 14 residues. Germline loops: CDR1 MNHEY, CDR2 SVGAGI. Deletions cut 5 bases from V and 2 bases from J, with 11 bases between. CDR3 sequence reads: CASSTDRYTDTQYF. In DNA form, the CDR3 reads TGTGCCAGCAGTACGGACCGTTACACAGATACGCAGTATTTT.

This chain uses TRBV7-3 with TRBJ1-3, with 11 bases aligning to TRBD1. The CDR3 runs 17 residues. Germline CDR1 and CDR2: SGHTA and FQGTGA. With 5 bases clipped from V and 2 bases from J, the junction kept 8 bases outside the gene matches. Here the CDR3 DNA reads TGTGCCAGCAGCCTCCTTGGACAGGGGGCGCCTGGAAACACCATATATTTT. Its protein product is CASSLLGQGAPGNTIYF.

This clone was detected a few times. Here the CDR3 DNA reads TGTGCCACCAGTGGGAGGGACTACGAGCAGTACTTC. This encodes CATSGRDYEQYF. The chain recombines TRBV24-1 with TRBJ2-7, with D possibly matching TRBD2 (6 bases). The ends were cut back, 5 bases at V and 3 bases at J, with 7 bases in the middle. The CDR3 is made up of 12 amino acids. Germline V gene data show CDR1 as KGHDR and CDR2 as SFDVKD.

The chain employs TRBV20-1 and TRBJ1-5, with D possibly being TRBD1 (5 bases). Germline lookup yields CDR1 DFQATT and CDR2 SNEGSKA (reference sequence). V was clipped by 3 bases and J by 4 bases, with 10 bases between them. CDR3 size: 13 residues. CDR3: CSASKAGNQPQHF. DNA for the CDR3: TGCAGTGCTAGTAAGGCAGGGAATCAGCCCCAGCATTTT.

The sample holds a few counts of this clone. The chain recombines TRBV15 with TRBJ1-2; a possible D gene is TRBD1 (5 bases). The ends were cut back, 2 bases at V and 2 bases at J, with 12 bases in the middle. Germline-derived CDR1 and CDR2 are LNHNV and YYDKDF (reference sequence). The CDR3 length is 15 residues. As DNA, the CDR3 is TGTGCCACCAGCAGACCGGACGGACAAAACTATGGCTACACCTTC. Residues: CATSRPDGQNYGYTF.